Each of the 7 T cell receptor beta chains below was sequenced from the same sample in a study of cytomegalovirus exposure and HLA in healthy donors. Libraries were prepared by immunoSEQ multiplex PCR; TCRdb keeps only in-frame clonotypes and omits some of them. This sample has 330,000 or so clones, with 86% found just once. The material sequenced was PBMCs. The receptors come from a woman under 30 in good health and CMV-seronegative.

There are a few counts of this clone. This chain joins TRBV2 and TRBJ1-2; no firm D call. CDR1 is SNHLY, CDR2 FYNNEI, per germline. The germline V and J ends were trimmed by 5 bases and 0 bases, with 10 bases remaining between them. There are 14 residues in the CDR3. The CDR3 DNA sequence: TGTGCCAGCAGTTACCGGGGAGCTAACTATGGCTACACCTTC. Protein: CASSYRGANYGYTF.

This rearrangement joins TRBV29-1 to TRBJ2-7, with 7 positions matching TRBD1. The CDR3 length is 15 residues. Trimming cost V 4 bases and J 6 bases; bases outside gene matches: 15. The germline gives CDR1 SQVTM, CDR2 ANQGSEA. This CDR3 reads CSVGELRTGLSEQYF. The CDR3 DNA sequence: TGCAGCGTTGGGGAGCTCCGGACAGGTCTCTCCGAGCAGTACTTC.

The genes are TRBV29-1 and TRBJ2-7; D gene unclear. Germline V lookup: CDR1 SQVTM, CDR2 ANQGSEA. The CDR3 extends over 13 amino acids. V lost 2 bases and J 1 base, leaving 9 bases between the germline ends. The CDR3 nucleotides are TGCAGCGTTGAATTTCCCCGGTCCTACGAGCAGTACTTC. Protein product: CSVEFPRSYEQYF.

J is TRBJ2-7 and V is TRBV5-6; tentative D call: TRBD2 (6 bases). The CDR3 covers 15 residues. The ends were cut back, 3 bases at V and 0 bases at J, with 13 bases in the middle. The germline gives CDR1 SGHDT, CDR2 YYEEEE. The CDR3 DNA reads TGTGCCAGCAGCTGGGGTGGGCGGGACTCCTACGAGCAGTACTTC. Amino acids: CASSWGGRDSYEQYF.

The V call is TRBV4-3, the J call TRBJ1-4, with 12 bases aligning to TRBD1. Trimming removed 0 bases from V and 7 bases from J; junction bases left unmatched: 6. The CDR3 covers 17 residues. From germline, CDR1 is LGHNA and CDR2 YSLEER. The CDR3 DNA is TGCGCCAGCAGCCAAGATAGGGACAGGGGGCAGGGTGAAAAACTGTTTTTT. Residues: CASSQDRDRGQGEKLFF.

The chain couples TRBV7-6 to TRBJ2-1, with TRBD2 identical over 10 bases. With V trimmed by 5 bases and J by 9 bases, 13 bases remained unmatched. Germline assignment: CDR1 SGHVS and CDR2 FNYEAQ. The CDR3 is made up of 16 amino acids. The CDR3 DNA sequence: TGTGCCAGCAGCCCAGGGACTAGCGTTCCCGGGGGTGAGCAGTTCTTC. Translated: CASSPGTSVPGGEQFF.

The sample holds a few counts of this clone. V gene TRBV6-6 combines with J gene TRBJ1-1; 7 bases are a match to TRBD1. The ends lost 8 bases at V and 6 bases at J; junction bases unmatched: 9. Germline CDR1 MNHNY, CDR2 SVGAGI (reference sequence). The CDR3 sequence is 13 residues long. Here the CDR3 DNA reads TGTGCCAGCGCGCATCGAGGGGGCTCTGAAGCTTTCTTT. It translates to CASAHRGGSEAFF.